The rows below give T cell receptor beta chains drawn from one sample of a study of blood T cell repertoires in COVID-19. The protocol was immunoSEQ multiplex PCR, while the TCRdb copy is restricted to in-frame clones and leaves out a portion. The top ten clones hold under 2.5% of a sample with hundreds of thousands of clones, 80% to 90% of them seen once. Sequencing was carried out using PBMCs or T cells enriched from blood (not recorded which). Receptors originate from a man aged 30 to 45 who had recovered from COVID-19. CDR3s include the opening cysteine and the closing phenylalanine or tryptophan. D genes are given only for firm matches. The listing skips clone size in some rows; elsewhere it reads once, few, many or a size class.

J gene	D gene	clone size	V gene	CDR3 protein	CDR3 DNA
TRBJ2-3	NA	NA	TRBV6-2/TRBV6-3	CASSRIVRGADTQYF	TGTGCCAGCAGCCGCATAGTACGCGGAGCAGATACGCAGTATTTT
TRBJ1-1	NA	once	TRBV6-5	CASRSWGVEAFF	TGTGCCAGCAGGAGTTGGGGAGTGGAAGCTTTCTTT
TRBJ1-3	TRBD1	NA	TRBV6-2/TRBV6-3	CASSYSPDRGPGNTIYF	TGTGCCAGCAGTTACTCGCCGGACAGGGGGCCTGGAAACACCATATATTTT
TRBJ2-1	NA	NA	TRBV4-2	CASSQDMRGDFNEQFF	TGTGCCAGCAGCCAAGATATGCGGGGTGATTTCAATGAGCAGTTCTTC
TRBJ2-1	TRBD1	NA	TRBV5-4	CASSRQGGSSNEQFF	TGTGCCAGCAGCCGACAGGGGGGTTCGTCCAATGAGCAGTTCTTC
TRBJ1-2	NA	NA	TRBV9	CASSVGEGGYTF	TGTGCCAGCAGCGTAGGGGAGGGTGGCTACACCTTC
TRBJ1-2	NA	NA	TRBV12-3/TRBV12-4	CASSPGTHYGYTF	TGTGCCAGCAGTCCTGGGACACACTATGGCTACACCTTC
TRBJ1-3	NA	NA	TRBV13	CASSQQANGGNTIYF	TGTGCCAGCAGCCAACAGGCCAACGGCGGAAACACCATATATTTT
TRBJ2-3	TRBD2	few	TRBV6-4	CASAPLAGGIDTQYF	TGTGCCAGCGCACCACTAGCGGGGGGGATAGATACGCAGTATTTT
TRBJ2-7	TRBD1	NA	TRBV15	CATSSTRTGSDEQYF	TGTGCCACCAGCAGCACCCGGACAGGGAGTGACGAGCAGTACTTC
TRBJ2-7	NA	NA	TRBV4-2	CASSPDRQNSYEQYF	TGTGCCAGCAGCCCGGACAGACAGAATTCCTACGAGCAGTACTTC
TRBJ2-7	NA	NA	TRBV3-1/TRBV3-2	CASSPELSSYEQYF	TGTGCCAGCAGCCCTGAACTAAGCTCCTACGAGCAGTACTTC
TRBJ2-2	NA	NA	TRBV24-1	CATSVEDRDTGELFF	TGTGCCACCAGTGTCGAGGACAGAGACACCGGGGAGCTGTTTTTT
TRBJ2-3	NA	NA	TRBV7-3	CASSGGASDTQYF	TGTGCCAGCAGCGGGGGGGCATCAGATACGCAGTATTTT
TRBJ1-2	NA	NA	TRBV7-9	CASSSTGRGGYTF	TGTGCCAGCAGCAGTACAGGGCGCGGTGGCTACACCTTC
TRBJ1-2	NA	NA	TRBV6-5	CASWQRIDGYTF	TGTGCCAGTTGGCAGAGGATCGATGGCTACACCTTC
TRBJ1-1	TRBD1	NA	TRBV4-3	CASSQGWGQGFTEAFF	TGCGCCAGCAGCCAAGGGTGGGGACAGGGGTTCACTGAAGCTTTCTTT
TRBJ1-2	TRBD1	NA	TRBV6-5	CASSIEGQADGYTF	TGTGCCAGCAGTATAGAGGGACAGGCAGATGGCTACACCTTC
TRBJ2-5	NA	NA	TRBV7-9	CASSLDTQATQYF	TGTGCCAGCAGCTTAGATACCCAAGCGACCCAGTACTTC
TRBJ1-6	NA	NA	TRBV30	CAWSRPWEMSPLHF	TGTGCCTGGAGTCGACCGTGGGAGATGTCACCCCTCCACTTT
TRBJ2-7	TRBD1	few	TRBV2	CASSPRDRAYEQYF	TGTGCCAGCAGTCCTCGGGACAGAGCCTACGAGCAGTACTTC
TRBJ2-1	NA	NA	TRBV12-5	CASGLKSGPYNEQFF	TGTGCTAGTGGTTTGAAAAGCGGCCCGTACAATGAGCAGTTCTTC
TRBJ2-7	TRBD1	NA	TRBV6-5	CASSYSNRGYYEQYF	TGTGCCAGCAGTTACTCGAACAGGGGATACTACGAGCAGTACTTC